The next 26 T cell receptor beta chains were all read from a single sample in a study of technical replicates of blood from a handful of donors. Here immunoSEQ multiplex PCR was the method, and the copy in TCRdb shows in-frame clones only, minus some. The sample includes under 95,000 clones, 95% of them seen just once. The sequencing input was T cells isolated from PBMCs. Every receptor here comes from a human donor in good health.

The V call is TRBV19, the J call TRBJ2-4, with D possibly being TRBD2 (5 bases). Germline CDR1 LNHDA, CDR2 SQIVND (reference sequence). Trimming removed 3 bases from V and 2 bases from J, with 8 bases in between. The CDR3 contains 14 residues. The CDR3 DNA reads TGTGCCAGTAGTATTCCGGGGTCCAAAAACATTCAGTACTTC. As protein: CASSIPGSKNIQYF. Based on the CDR3 plus reference TRBV19 and TRBJ2-4, the full variable domain is DGGITQSPKYLFRKEGQNVTLSCEQNLNHDAMYWYRQDPGQGLRLIYYSQIVNDFQKGDIAEGYSVSREKKESFPLTVTSAQKNPTAFYLCASSIPGSKNIQYFGAGTRLSVL.

J is TRBJ2-5 and V is TRBV6-6; TRBD2 agrees at 10 bases. The junction had 5 bases not matched to a gene; V was cut back by 8 bases and J by 5 bases. The CDR3 spans 13 residues. The germline CDR1 and CDR2 sequences are MNHNY and SVGAGI (reference sequence). CDR3 nucleotides: TGTGCCAGCCGGTTAGCGGGGGGTGAGACCCAGTACTTC. Translated, it gives CASRLAGGETQYF.

This clone was seen only once. The chain uses TRBV5-4 and TRBJ2-7; 10 bases are shared with TRBD2. From germline, CDR1 is SGHNT and CDR2 YYREEE (reference sequence). The CDR3 loop spans 13 amino acids. Trimming cost V 2 bases and J 4 bases; bases outside gene matches: 0. CDR3 region: CASSFSGRYEQYF. The CDR3 region has the DNA TGTGCCAGCAGCTTTAGCGGGAGGTACGAGCAGTACTTC.

This chain joins TRBV9 and TRBJ1-6; D call uncertain. This CDR3 contains 12 residues. V was shortened by 0 bases and J by 9 bases, with 4 bases between the two germline ends. Per germline, CDR1 SGDLS and CDR2 YYNGEE. CDR3 DNA: TGTGCCAGCAGCGTAGCCGGTTCACCCCTCCACTTT. Translation gives CASSVAGSPLHF.

The V gene is TRBV19, the J gene TRBJ1-1; D is possibly TRBD1 (6 bases). With 5 bases removed from V and 4 bases from J, the gap between germline ends came to 20 bases. The germline CDR1 and CDR2 sequences are LNHDA and SQIVND (reference sequence). This CDR3 comprises 16 residues. The CDR3 reads CASSRPTGGASTEAFF. For the CDR3, the DNA is TGTGCCAGTAGTCGCCCGACAGGTGGAGCTAGCACTGAAGCTTTCTTT.

The genes are TRBV5-6 and TRBJ2-7; the D gene is possibly TRBD1 (5 bases). CDR1 and CDR2 from the germline V gene are SGHDT and YYEEEE. The V gene lost 1 base and the J gene lost 7 bases, with 12 bases spanning the gap. The CDR3 is made up of 13 amino acids. CDR3 sequence reads: CASSLRQGEEQYF. CDR3 nucleotide sequence: TGTGCCAGCAGCTTGCGGCAGGGTGAAGAGCAGTACTTC.

Only a few counts were recorded for this clone. The chain carries TRBV5-5 and TRBJ2-4; D possibly corresponds to TRBD1 (5 bases). Trimming shortened V by 4 bases and J by 6 bases, and 8 bases separated the two germline ends. This CDR3 is built from 12 residues. Germline V gene data show CDR1 as SGHKS and CDR2 as YYEKEE (reference sequence). The CDR3 bases are TGTGCCAGCAGCCGGACACGAAACATTCAGTACTTC. Amino acids: CASSRTRNIQYF.

J is TRBJ2-3 and V is TRBV4-2; 9 bases are shared with TRBD1. Looked up from germline, CDR1 is LGHNA and CDR2 is YNFKEQ. The trim removed 4 bases at V and 4 bases at J, leaving 3 bases unmatched. This CDR3 spans 14 amino acids. CDR3 protein: CASSPGTGPDTQYF. In DNA, the CDR3 is TGTGCCAGCAGCCCCGGGACAGGGCCAGATACGCAGTATTTT.

The V gene is TRBV30, the J gene TRBJ2-7; maybe TRBD1 (5 bases). This CDR3 has 14 amino acids. From germline, CDR1 is GTSNPN and CDR2 SVGIG (reference sequence). Trimming left V 4 bases short and J 0 bases short, with 13 bases between. This chain's CDR3 is CAWTRQLNSYEQYF. DNA for the CDR3: TGTGCCTGGACTCGACAGTTAAACTCCTACGAGCAGTACTTC. The entire variable domain, with the rest obtained from reference TRBV30 and TRBJ2-7, is as follows: SQTIHQWPATLVQPVGSPLSLECTVEGTSNPNLYWYRQAAGRGLQLLFYSVGIGQISSEVPQNLSASRPQDRQFILSSKKLLLSDSGFYLCAWTRQLNSYEQYFGPGTRLTVT.

The V gene is TRBV19, the J gene TRBJ2-3; 9 bases are shared with TRBD1. J was trimmed by 1 base and V by 5 bases; bases with no gene match: 13. The CDR3 is made up of 18 amino acids. CDR1 LNHDA and CDR2 SQIVND come from the germline V gene (reference sequence). The CDR3 coding sequence is TGTGCCAGTAGTTTATCGGACAGGGGACAAATACGCACAGATACGCAGTATTTT. Translated, it gives CASSLSDRGQIRTDTQYF.

Regarding this clone: At one end the junction does not follow the germline gene, possibly because of a read error. This rearrangement joins TRBV28 to TRBJ1-5, with TRBD1 matching over 8 bases. Germline V gene sequence: CDR1 MDHEN, CDR2 SYDVKM. This CDR3 region has 14 residues. For the CDR3, the DNA is TGTGCCAGCAGGATAGGGACAGGCAACCAGCCCCAGCATTTT. Translating gives CASRIGTGNQPQHF.

The gene calls are TRBV4-2 and TRBJ1-4; D is unresolved. The CDR3 is made up of 18 amino acids. CDR1 and CDR2 (germline): LGHNA, YNFKEQ. The ends were cut back, 1 base at V and 0 bases at J, with 15 bases in the middle. The CDR3 DNA reads TGTGCCAGCAGCCAAGCCGCAGGCCGCGACGCAACTAATGAAAAACTGTTTTTT. Its protein is CASSQAAGRDATNEKLFF.

The rearrangement uses TRBV5-5 and TRBJ2-2, with 12 bases matching TRBD2. The CDR3 length is 18 residues. Germline V CDR1 and CDR2: SGHKS, YYEKEE (reference sequence). The junction had 6 bases not matched to a gene; V was cut back by 1 base and J by 2 bases. CDR3: CASSLSPSGRANTGELFF. CDR3 nucleotide sequence: TGTGCCAGCAGCTTGAGTCCTAGCGGGAGGGCCAACACCGGGGAGCTGTTTTTT.

V usage is TRBV6-1 and J usage is TRBJ1-1, with 8 nucleotides matching TRBD1. V lost 10 bases and J lost 0; bases outside the gene matches: 10. This CDR3 contains 15 residues. Germline V lookup: CDR1 MNHNS, CDR2 SASEGT. For the CDR3, the DNA is TGTGCCACCCGCCCTACAGGGGGGATGAACACTGAAGCTTTCTTT. This encodes CATRPTGGMNTEAFF.

The DNA for the CDR3 is TGTGCCAGTAGCCTGTCCTACAGCGGTTACAATGAGCAGTTCTTC. Encoded protein: CASSLSYSGYNEQFF. The chain is built from TRBV19 and TRBJ2-1; tentative D call: TRBD2 (5 bases). Germline V lookup: CDR1 LNHDA, CDR2 SQIVND (reference sequence). V was shortened by 6 bases and J by 4 bases, with 16 bases between the two germline ends. This CDR3 comprises 15 residues.

The chain carries TRBV29-1 and TRBJ1-2, with no clear D. This CDR3 comprises 10 residues. From germline, CDR1 is SQVTM and CDR2 ANQGSEA. Trimming removed 6 bases from V and 3 bases from J, with 5 bases in between. CDR3 protein: CSVPDYGYTF. CDR3 sequence (DNA): TGCAGCGTCCCGGACTATGGCTACACCTTC.

The chain has TRBV6-5 and TRBJ2-1; D is possibly TRBD1 (5 bases). Germline V CDR1 and CDR2: MNHEY, SVGAGI. The CDR3 covers 14 residues. V lost 8 bases and J lost 2, with 13 bases in between. CDR3 residues: CASSQGWTYNEQFF. CDR3 in DNA: TGTGCCAGCTCCCAGGGTTGGACCTACAATGAGCAGTTCTTC.

This clone was detected only once. V usage is TRBV5-6 and J usage is TRBJ1-2; 7 bases are a match to TRBD1. J was trimmed by 8 bases and V by 3 bases; bases with no gene match: 7. The CDR3 length is 13 residues. In germline, CDR1 is SGHDT, CDR2 YYEEEE. This CDR3 reads CASSSLGTVGYTF. The CDR3 bases are TGTGCCAGCAGCTCACTCGGGACAGTCGGCTACACCTTC. The full variable domain, with the rest looked up from reference TRBV5-6 and TRBJ1-2, is DAGVTQSPTHLIKTRGQQVTLRCSPKSGHDTVSWYQQALGQGPQFIFQYYEEEERQRGNFPDRFSGHQFPNYSSELNVNALLLGDSALYLCASSSLGTVGYTFGSGTRLTVV.

V and J are TRBV14 and TRBJ2-3; 7 bases are shared with TRBD2. CDR3 length: 14 residues. V dropped 5 bases and J dropped 2; count of bases not matched to a gene: 4. Germline lookup yields CDR1 SGHDN and CDR2 FVKESK. This chain's CDR3 is CASSLAGLTDTQYF. CDR3 DNA: TGTGCCAGCAGCTTAGCGGGTCTCACAGATACGCAGTATTTT. The full variable domain, with the rest looked up from reference TRBV14 and TRBJ2-3, is EAGVTQFPSHSVIEKGQTVTLRCDPISGHDNLYWYRRVMGKEIKFLLHFVKESKQDESGMPNNRFLAERTGGTYSTLKVQPAELEDSGVYFCASSLAGLTDTQYFGPGTRLTVL.

V is TRBV28 and J is TRBJ2-1; 8 bases match TRBD2. This CDR3 has 13 amino acids. Germline V gene sequence: CDR1 MDHEN, CDR2 SYDVKM. V lost 3 bases and J lost 11; bases outside the gene matches: 6. This CDR3 is CASSLYLAGKQFF. The CDR3 bases are TGTGCCAGCAGTTTGTACTTAGCGGGAAAGCAGTTCTTC. The full variable domain, its missing parts supplied by reference TRBV28 and TRBJ2-1, is DVKVTQSSRYLVKRTGEKVFLECVQDMDHENMFWYRQDPGLGLRLIYFSYDVKMKEKGDIPEGYSVSREKKERFSLILESASTNQTSMYLCASSLYLAGKQFFGPGTRLTVL.

The chain is built from TRBV4-1 and TRBJ2-7, with D uncertain. Trimming removed 5 bases at V and 2 bases at J, with 4 bases between. From germline, CDR1 is MGHRA and CDR2 YSYEKL. The CDR3 sequence is 11 residues long. CDR3 sequence reads: CASSAAYEQYF. CDR3 DNA sequence: TGCGCCAGCAGCGCAGCCTACGAGCAGTACTTC.

The rearrangement uses TRBV14 and TRBJ2-7; D is unresolved. The CDR3 has 13 amino acids. V was trimmed by 4 bases and J by 1 base, leaving 8 bases between them. Per germline, CDR1 SGHDN and CDR2 FVKESK. The CDR3 reads CASSPGLSYEQYF. The CDR3 DNA follows: TGTGCCAGCAGCCCCGGGTTGTCCTACGAGCAGTACTTC.

This chain uses TRBV5-4 with TRBJ1-6; 9 nucleotides agree with TRBD1. Trimming took 0 bases from V and 6 from J; bases not matched to a gene: 1. Germline assignment: CDR1 SGHNT and CDR2 YYREEE (reference sequence). The CDR3 length is 15 residues. The CDR3 loop is CASSLGGQGNSPLHF. DNA for the CDR3: TGTGCCAGCAGCTTGGGGGGACAGGGTAATTCACCCCTCCACTTT.

Only one count was recorded for this clone. The chain is built from TRBV5-1 and TRBJ2-7; D might be TRBD1 (5 bases). This CDR3 comprises 12 residues. The V end was cut by 2 bases, the J end by 5 bases, with 8 bases between. Germline CDR1 and CDR2: SGHRS and YFSETQ. The CDR3 nucleotides are TGCGCCAGCAGCTTTACAGGTAACGAGCAGTACTTC. Its translation: CASSFTGNEQYF.

The genes are TRBV19 and TRBJ1-2, with D tentatively TRBD1 (6 bases). From germline, CDR1 is LNHDA and CDR2 SQIVND (reference sequence). Trimming took 4 bases from V and 4 from J, leaving 13 bases between them. CDR3 length: 14 residues. CDR3 sequence (DNA): TGTGCCAGTAGTACACAGGGTACGATCTATGGCTACACCTTC. Its protein is CASSTQGTIYGYTF.

In its sample, this clone was seen once. The V gene is TRBV2, the J gene TRBJ2-2; D is undetermined. In germline, CDR1 is SNHLY, CDR2 FYNNEI. This CDR3 is 14 amino acids long. Trimming stripped 6 bases from V and 1 base from J, with 9 bases between. The CDR3 reads CASSPRGNTGELFF. The CDR3 region has the DNA TGTGCCAGCAGCCCCAGAGGGAACACCGGGGAGCTGTTTTTT.